The entry below describes one TCR beta chain. Its antigen is not identified. TCRdb recomputed calls from the reads with MiXCR, one row per CDR3 protein. The sample consists of roughly 990,000 distinct CDR3 sequences, approximately 32% of them appearing once. This sample is part of a study of T cell repertoires in cytomegalovirus infection. For the study at large: The study used recently identified HLA-C-restricted and well-studied HLA-B-restricted CMV epitopes. CMV infection and matching HLA type were both indicated by public TCR beta signatures. The study's findings and limits: Cumulative public TCR beta family frequency identified carriers of CMV plus the relevant HLA. In two of eight donors, the top clonotype was HLA-C-restricted CMV-specific.

The V gene lost 4 bases and the J gene lost 0 bases, with 9 bases spanning the gap. The CDR3 loop spans 15 amino acids. CDR1 is KGHDR and CDR2 is SFDVKD in the germline V gene. The source material was cultured CD8+ T cells from PBMCs, sampled from culture after CMV antigen stimulation. The source of this sequence is a human donor in good health (CMV status not recorded). Some clones in this sample may be carry-over from other donors' samples. The V gene is TRBV24-1, the J gene TRBJ2-1; D is uncertain. The CDR3 DNA follows: TGTGCCACCAGTGAGTTGGATAGCTCCTACAATGAGCAGTTCTTC. Residues: CATSELDSSYNEQFF.